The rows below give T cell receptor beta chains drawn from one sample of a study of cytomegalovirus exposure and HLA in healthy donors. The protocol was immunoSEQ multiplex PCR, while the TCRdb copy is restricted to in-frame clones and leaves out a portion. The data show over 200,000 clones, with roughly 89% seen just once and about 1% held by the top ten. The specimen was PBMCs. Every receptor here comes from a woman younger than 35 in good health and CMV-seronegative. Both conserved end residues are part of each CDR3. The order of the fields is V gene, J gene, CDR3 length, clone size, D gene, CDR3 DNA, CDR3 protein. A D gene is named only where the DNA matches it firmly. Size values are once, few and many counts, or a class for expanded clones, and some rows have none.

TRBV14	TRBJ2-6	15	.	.	TGTGCCAGCAGCCAAGCGCCAGATGGGGCCAACGTCCTGACTTTC	CASSQAPDGANVLTF
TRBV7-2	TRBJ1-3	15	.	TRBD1	TGTGCCAGCAGCTTACAGGGGGCCTCTGGAAACACCATATATTTT	CASSLQGASGNTIYF
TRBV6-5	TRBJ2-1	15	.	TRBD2	TGTGCCAGCAGTTATCTTACTGGGGGGGACAATGAGCAGTTCTTC	CASSYLTGGDNEQFF
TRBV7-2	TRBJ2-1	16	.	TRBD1	TGTGCCAGCAGCTCCGACTCAGGGACAGGGTCGAATGAGCAGTTCTTC	CASSSDSGTGSNEQFF
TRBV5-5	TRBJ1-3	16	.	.	TGTGCCAGCAATTTGGGGGGGGCCTTGTCTGGAAACACCATATATTTT	CASNLGGALSGNTIYF
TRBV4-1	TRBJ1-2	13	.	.	TGCGCCAGCAGCCACCAGGGTGGCGATGTCTACACCTTC	CASSHQGGDVYTF
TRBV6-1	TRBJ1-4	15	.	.	TGTGCCAGCAGTTCGACAGGTGCAACTAATGAAAAACTGTTTTTT	CASSSTGATNEKLFF
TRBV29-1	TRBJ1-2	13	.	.	TGCAGCGTCCTGGACAGCTTTAACTATGGCTACACCTTC	CSVLDSFNYGYTF
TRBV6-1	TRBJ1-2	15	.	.	TGTGCCAGCAGTGGCGGACAGAGGCAAGGCTATGGCTACACCTTC	CASSGGQRQGYGYTF
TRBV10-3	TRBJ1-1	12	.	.	TGTGCCATCAGTGCGGGGGGGACTGAAGCTTTCTTT	CAISAGGTEAFF
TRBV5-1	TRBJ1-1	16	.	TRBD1	TGCGCCAGCAGCTTGGACCCGACAGGGGTGAACACTGAAGCTTTCTTT	CASSLDPTGVNTEAFF
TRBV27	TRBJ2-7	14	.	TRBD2	TGTGCCAGCAGTTTCCCGGGGGGGAGTTACGAGCAGTACTTC	CASSFPGGSYEQYF
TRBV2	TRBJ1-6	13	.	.	TGTGCCAGCAATGGGCAAATCAATTCACCCCTCCACTTT	CASNGQINSPLHF
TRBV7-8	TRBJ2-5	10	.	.	TGTGCCAGCAGCCTAGAGACCCAGTACTTC	CASSLETQYF
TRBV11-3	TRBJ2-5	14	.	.	TGTGCCAGCAGCTCGGGAGCCAGGAGGGAGACCCAGTACTTC	CASSSGARRETQYF
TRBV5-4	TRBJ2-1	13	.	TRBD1	TGTGCCAGCAGTGGGACAGGGCTTAATGAGCAGCTCTTC	CASSGTGLNEQLF
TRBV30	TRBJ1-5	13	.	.	TGTGCCTGGAGTGTGGAGGGTAATCAGCCCCAGCATTTT	CAWSVEGNQPQHF
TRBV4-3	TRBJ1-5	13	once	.	TGCGCCAGCAGCTGGGGAGACGGTCAGCCCCAGCATTTT	CASSWGDGQPQHF
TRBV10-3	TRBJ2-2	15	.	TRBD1	TGTGCCATCAGGCCGACAGGGACGAACACCGGGGAGCTGTTTTTT	CAIRPTGTNTGELFF
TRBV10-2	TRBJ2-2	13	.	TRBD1	TGCGCCAGCAGAACCACAGGGGTCGGGGAGCTGTTTTTT	CASRTTGVGELFF
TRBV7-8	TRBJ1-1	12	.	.	TGTGCCAGCAGCCCAGAGACAGCTGAAGCTTTCTTT	CASSPETAEAFF
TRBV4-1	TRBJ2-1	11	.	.	TGCGCCAGCAGCCAACTCTTGGAGCAGTTCTTC	CASSQLLEQFF
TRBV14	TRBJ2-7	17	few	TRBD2	TGTGCCAGCAGCCAGGGAGTGCTAGCGGGAGGGAACTACGAGCAGTACTTC	CASSQGVLAGGNYEQYF
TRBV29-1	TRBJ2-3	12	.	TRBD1	TGCAGCGTTAAGACAGGGACCGATACGCAGTATTTT	CSVKTGTDTQYF
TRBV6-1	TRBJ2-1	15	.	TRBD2	TGTGCCAGCATGCGACTAGCGGGAATGGTTAATGAGCAGTTCTTC	CASMRLAGMVNEQFF
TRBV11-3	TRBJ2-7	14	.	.	TGTGCCAGCAGCTTAGGGGGGAGGTCCTACGAGCAGTACTTC	CASSLGGRSYEQYF
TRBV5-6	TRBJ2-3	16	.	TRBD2	TGTGCCAGCAGCCCGGTTTGGGCTAGCGGTACAGATACGCAGTATTTT	CASSPVWASGTDTQYF
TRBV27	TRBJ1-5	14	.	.	TGTGCCAGCAGCTTACTGGGCTCTCATCAGCCCCAGCATTTT	CASSLLGSHQPQHF
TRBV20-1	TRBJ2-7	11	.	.	TGCAGTGCTAGAGTATCCTACGAGCAGTACTTC	CSARVSYEQYF
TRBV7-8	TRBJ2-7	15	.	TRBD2	TGTGCCAGCAGCCCGGGACTACCACACTCCTACGAGCAGTACTTC	CASSPGLPHSYEQYF
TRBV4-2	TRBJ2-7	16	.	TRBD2	TGTGCCAGCAGCCAAGGGACGGGAGGGCCGTTCGACGAGCAGTACTTC	CASSQGTGGPFDEQYF
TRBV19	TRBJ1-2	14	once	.	TGTGCCAGTAGTATAAGAGCAGGAGGGAATGGCTACACCTTC	CASSIRAGGNGYTF
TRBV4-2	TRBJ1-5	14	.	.	TGTGCCAGCAGCCAGCTGGACATGAATCAGCCCCAGCATTTT	CASSQLDMNQPQHF
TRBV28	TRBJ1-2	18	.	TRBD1	TGTGCCAGCAGTCCTCCGGCCGGGACAGGGGCCGGGGGGTATGGCTACACCTTC	CASSPPAGTGAGGYGYTF
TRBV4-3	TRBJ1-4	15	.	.	TGCGCCAGCAGCCAAGATGGGTTTTCCGGGGAAAAACTGTTTTTT	CASSQDGFSGEKLFF
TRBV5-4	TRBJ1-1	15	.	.	TGTGCCAGCAGCTTGTGGGGCCGGATGAACACTGAAGCTTTCTTT	CASSLWGRMNTEAFF
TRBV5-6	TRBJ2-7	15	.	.	TGTGCCAGCAAGCAGAGAGGCGGGGAATCCTACGAGCAGTACTTC	CASKQRGGESYEQYF
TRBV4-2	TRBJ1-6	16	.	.	TGTGCCAGCAGCCAAGAGGGAGCGGGGGGTATCTCACCCCTCCACTTT	CASSQEGAGGISPLHF
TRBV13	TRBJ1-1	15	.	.	TGTGCCAGCAGCTTAGTGATTCGCAGGAACACTGAAGCTTTCTTT	CASSLVIRRNTEAFF
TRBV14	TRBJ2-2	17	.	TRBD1	TGTGCCAGCAGCCATCTGAAAGGACAGGGGAACACCGGGGAGCTGTTTTTT	CASSHLKGQGNTGELFF
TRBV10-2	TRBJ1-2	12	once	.	TGCGCCAGCAGTGACCCGGGGTCGGGAGCACGGTTC	CASSDPGSGARF
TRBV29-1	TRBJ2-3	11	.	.	TGCAGCGTCAGGACAGCAGATACGCAGTATTTT	CSVRTADTQYF
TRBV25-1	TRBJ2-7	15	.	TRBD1	TGTGCCAGCAGTGAACATCGGACAGGGGGCCTCGAGCAGTACTTC	CASSEHRTGGLEQYF
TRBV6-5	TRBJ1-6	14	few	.	TGTGCCAGCACCCCAGGAGGTTGGGGTTCACCCCTCCACTTT	CASTPGGWGSPLHF
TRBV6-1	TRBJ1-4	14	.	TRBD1	TGTGCCAGCAGTGAAGCGGGGACAGGGCAAAAACTGTTTTTT	CASSEAGTGQKLFF